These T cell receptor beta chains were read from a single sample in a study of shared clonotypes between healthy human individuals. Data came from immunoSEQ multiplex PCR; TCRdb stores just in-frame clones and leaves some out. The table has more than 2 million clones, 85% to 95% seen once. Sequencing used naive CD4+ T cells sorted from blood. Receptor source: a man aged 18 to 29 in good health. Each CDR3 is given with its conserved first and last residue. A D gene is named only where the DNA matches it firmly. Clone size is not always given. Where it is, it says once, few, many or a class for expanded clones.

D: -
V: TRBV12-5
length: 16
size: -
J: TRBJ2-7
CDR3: CASGLAKGQTTYEQYF
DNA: TGTGCTAGTGGTTTGGCTAAAGGACAAACAACCTACGAGCAGTACTTC

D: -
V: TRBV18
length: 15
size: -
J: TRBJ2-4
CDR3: CASSLTGPPDNIQYF
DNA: TGTGCCAGCTCATTGACCGGGCCCCCCGATAACATTCAGTACTTC

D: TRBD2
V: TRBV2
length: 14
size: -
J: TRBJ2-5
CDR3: CASRAGLAQETQYF
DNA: TGTGCCAGCAGAGCAGGACTAGCACAGGAGACCCAGTACTTC

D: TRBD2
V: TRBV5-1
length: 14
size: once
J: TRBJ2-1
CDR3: CASSLTGGLHEQFF
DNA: TGCGCCAGCAGCTTGACGGGAGGGCTACATGAGCAGTTCTTC

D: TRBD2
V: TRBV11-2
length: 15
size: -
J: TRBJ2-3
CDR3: CASGLAGAPRDTQYF
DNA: TGTGCCAGCGGGCTAGCGGGGGCTCCGCGCGATACGCAGTATTTT

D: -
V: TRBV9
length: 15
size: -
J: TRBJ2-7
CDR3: CASSVGGTLSYEQYF
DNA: TGTGCCAGCAGCGTAGGAGGAACCCTCTCCTACGAGCAGTACTTC

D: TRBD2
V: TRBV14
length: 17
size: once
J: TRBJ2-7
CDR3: CASSYTFLAGARDEQYF
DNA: TGTGCCAGCAGCTACACCTTTCTAGCGGGAGCTCGGGACGAGCAGTACTTC

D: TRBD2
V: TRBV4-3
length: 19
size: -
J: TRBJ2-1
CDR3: CASSQDRTSGRSSYNEQFF
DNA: TGCGCCAGCAGCCAAGATCGGACTAGCGGGAGGAGCTCCTACAATGAGCAGTTCTTC

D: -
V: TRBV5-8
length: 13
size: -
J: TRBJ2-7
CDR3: CASSLGPGYEQYF
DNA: TGTGCCAGCAGCTTGGGACCGGGATACGAGCAGTACTTC

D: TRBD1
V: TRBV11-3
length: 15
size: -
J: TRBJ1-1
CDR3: CASSLEGDREREAFF
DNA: TGTGCCAGCAGCTTAGAGGGGGACAGGGAACGTGAAGCTTTCTTT

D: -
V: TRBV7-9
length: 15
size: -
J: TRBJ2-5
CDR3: CASSSTASRRETQYF
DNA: TGTGCCAGCAGCTCTACAGCTTCTAGGCGGGAGACCCAGTACTTC

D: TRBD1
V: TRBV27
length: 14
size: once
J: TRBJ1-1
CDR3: CASSPGTENTEAFF
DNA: TGTGCCAGCAGTCCCGGGACAGAAAACACTGAAGCTTTCTTT

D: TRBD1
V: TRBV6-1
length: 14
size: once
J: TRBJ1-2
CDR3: CASSTQDRGYGYTF
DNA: TGTGCCAGCAGTACCCAGGACAGGGGCTATGGCTACACCTTC

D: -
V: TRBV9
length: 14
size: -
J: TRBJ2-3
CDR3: CASSVVGGPDTQYF
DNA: TGTGCCAGCAGCGTAGTCGGGGGACCGGATACGCAGTATTTT

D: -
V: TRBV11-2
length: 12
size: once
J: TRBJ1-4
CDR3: CASGQFGEKLFF
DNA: TGTGCCAGCGGGCAGTTTGGCGAAAAACTGTTTTTT

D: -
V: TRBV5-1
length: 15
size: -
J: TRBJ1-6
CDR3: CASSLVPASDSPLHF
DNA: TGCGCCAGCAGCTTGGTTCCAGCGTCGGATTCACCCCTCCACTTT

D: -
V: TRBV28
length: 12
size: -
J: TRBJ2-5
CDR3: CASRTVQETQYF
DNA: TGTGCCAGCCGGACGGTGCAAGAGACCCAGTACTTC

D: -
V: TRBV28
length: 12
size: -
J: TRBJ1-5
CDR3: CASTPSGQPQHF
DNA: TGTGCCAGCACCCCCTCAGGTCAGCCCCAGCATTTT

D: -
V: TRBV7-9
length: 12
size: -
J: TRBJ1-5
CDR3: CASSWSNQPQHF
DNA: TGTGCCAGCAGCTGGTCAAATCAGCCCCAGCATTTT

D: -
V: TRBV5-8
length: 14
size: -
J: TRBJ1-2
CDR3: CASSLGVAGYGYTF
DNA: TGTGCCAGCAGCTTGGGTGTCGCGGGCTATGGCTACACCTTC

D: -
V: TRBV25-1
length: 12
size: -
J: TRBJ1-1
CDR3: CASGAGPAEAFF
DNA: TGTGCCAGCGGTGCGGGGCCAGCTGAAGCTTTCTTT

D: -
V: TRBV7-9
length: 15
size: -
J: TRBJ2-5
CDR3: CASSPKGGGQETQYF
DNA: TGTGCCAGCAGCCCCAAGGGGGGGGGACAAGAGACCCAGTACTTC

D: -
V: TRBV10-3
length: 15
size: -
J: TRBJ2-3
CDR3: CAISPGRVSTDTQYF
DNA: TGTGCCATCTCCCCGGGCCGAGTAAGCACAGATACGCAGTATTTT

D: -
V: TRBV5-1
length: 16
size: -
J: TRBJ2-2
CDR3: CASSSGNSGYTGELFF
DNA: TGCGCCAGCAGCTCAGGGAATAGTGGGTACACCGGGGAGCTGTTTTTT

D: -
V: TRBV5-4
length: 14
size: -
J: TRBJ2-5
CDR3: CASSLASGQETQYF
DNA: TGTGCCAGCAGCTTAGCTTCGGGGCAAGAGACCCAGTACTTC

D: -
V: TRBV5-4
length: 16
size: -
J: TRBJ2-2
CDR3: CASSLRGGRGTGELFF
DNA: TGTGCCAGCAGCTTACGTGGGGGCCGCGGCACCGGGGAGCTGTTTTTT

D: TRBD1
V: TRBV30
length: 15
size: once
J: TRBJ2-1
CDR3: CAWTFGTGVLNEQFF
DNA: TGTGCCTGGACGTTTGGGACAGGGGTTCTCAATGAGCAGTTCTTC

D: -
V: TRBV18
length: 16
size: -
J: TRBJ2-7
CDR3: CASSPPGRIISYEQYF
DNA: TGTGCCAGCTCGCCCCCGGGGCGGATCATCTCCTACGAGCAGTACTTC

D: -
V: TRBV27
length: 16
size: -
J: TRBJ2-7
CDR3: CASSYLRVASSYEQYF
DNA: TGTGCCAGCAGTTACCTCAGAGTGGCCAGCTCCTACGAGCAGTACTTC

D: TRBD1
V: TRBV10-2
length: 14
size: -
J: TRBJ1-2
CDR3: CASRGQGADYGYTF
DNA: TGCGCCAGCAGGGGACAGGGGGCGGACTATGGCTACACCTTC

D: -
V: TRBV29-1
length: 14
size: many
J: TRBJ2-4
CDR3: CSVVVQGGENIQYF
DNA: TGCAGCGTTGTAGTACAGGGAGGGGAAAACATTCAGTACTTC

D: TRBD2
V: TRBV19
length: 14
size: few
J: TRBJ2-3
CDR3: CASRPGLSTDTQYF
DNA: TGTGCCAGTAGGCCGGGACTATCTACAGATACGCAGTATTTT

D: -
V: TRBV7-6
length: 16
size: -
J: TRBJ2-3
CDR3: CASSALRAASTDTQYF
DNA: TGTGCCAGCAGCGCCCTCCGGGCAGCTAGCACAGATACGCAGTATTTT

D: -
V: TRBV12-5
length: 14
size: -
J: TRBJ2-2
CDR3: CASGRTPNTGELFF
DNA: TGTGCTAGTGGTCGGACTCCGAACACCGGGGAGCTGTTTTTT

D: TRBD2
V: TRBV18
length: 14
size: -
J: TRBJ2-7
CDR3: CASSELGGSGEQYF
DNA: TGTGCCAGCTCAGAATTGGGCGGGAGCGGCGAGCAGTACTTC

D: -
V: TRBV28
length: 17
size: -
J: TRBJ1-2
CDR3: CASSLWDSGTANYGYTF
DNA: TGTGCCAGCAGTTTATGGGATTCAGGGACCGCTAACTATGGCTACACCTTC

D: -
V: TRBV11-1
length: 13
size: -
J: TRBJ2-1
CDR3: CASSSGGLGEQFF
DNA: TGTGCCAGCAGCTCCGGGGGCCTCGGTGAGCAGTTCTTC

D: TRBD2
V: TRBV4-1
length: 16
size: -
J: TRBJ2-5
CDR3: CASSPWTSGIGETQYF
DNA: TGCGCCAGCAGCCCCTGGACTAGCGGGATAGGCGAGACCCAGTACTTC

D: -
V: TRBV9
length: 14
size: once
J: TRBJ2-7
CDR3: CASSVESTSYEQYF
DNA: TGTGCCAGCAGCGTAGAAAGCACCTCCTACGAGCAGTACTTC

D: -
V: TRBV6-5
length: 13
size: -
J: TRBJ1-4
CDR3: CASSRATNEKLFF
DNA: TGTGCCAGCAGCAGGGCTACTAATGAAAAACTGTTTTTT

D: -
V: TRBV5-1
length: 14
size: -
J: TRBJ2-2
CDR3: CASSPKSNTGELFF
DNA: TGCGCCAGCAGCCCTAAGTCGAACACCGGGGAGCTGTTTTTT

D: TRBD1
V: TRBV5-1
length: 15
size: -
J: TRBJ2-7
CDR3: CASSLTGQGAYEQYF
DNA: TGCGCCAGCAGCCTCACCGGACAGGGGGCCTACGAGCAGTACTTC

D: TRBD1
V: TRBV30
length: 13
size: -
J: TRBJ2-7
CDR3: CAWKSDRSLEQYF
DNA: TGTGCCTGGAAGTCGGACAGGTCCCTCGAGCAGTACTTC

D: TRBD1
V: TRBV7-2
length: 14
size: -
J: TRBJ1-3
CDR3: CASSLGGQGNTIYF
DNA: TGTGCCAGCAGCTTAGGGGGACAGGGAAACACCATATATTTT

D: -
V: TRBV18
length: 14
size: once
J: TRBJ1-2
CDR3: CASSPPGQGGGYTF
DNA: TGTGCCAGCTCACCACCGGGGCAGGGTGGCGGCTACACCTTC